One sample yielded the 20 T cell receptor beta chains listed below, sequenced in a study of T-cell memory formation after mild COVID-19. TCRdb re-analysed the 5' RACE reads in MiXCR, keeping a single row per CDR3 protein. Altogether fewer than 700,000 distinct CDR3 sequences are present, roughly 18% being singletons, with the ten largest covering approximately 12%. What was sequenced was PBMCs or a T cell subset sorted from them (not recorded which). These receptor sequences come from an adult woman who had mild COVID-19 (a few samples of this study predate the infection). Cell type and time point are not known.

The genes are TRBV11-3 and TRBJ2-1; a weak D match, TRBD2 (5 bases). Trimming cost V 5 bases and J 9 bases, with 8 bases left between them. The CDR3 totals 11 residues. Per the germline V gene, CDR1 is SGHNT and CDR2 is YENEEA. The CDR3 DNA is TGTGCCAGCAGCGAGGGAGCTGAGCAGTTCTTC. The encoded protein is CASSEGAEQFF.

This chain joins TRBV24-1 and TRBJ2-1; TRBD1 matches at 7 bases. Germline values: CDR1 KGHDR, CDR2 SFDVKD. This CDR3 contains 13 residues. V shed 5 bases, J shed 16 bases, and the junction held 13 bases outside the gene matches. CDR3: CATSAPDRRLIFF. The CDR3 nucleotides read TGTGCCACCAGTGCTCCGGACAGGCGCTTAATCTTCTTC.

The chain joins TRBV19 to TRBJ1-4; D not certain. The germline CDR1 and CDR2 sequences are LNHDA and SQIVND (reference sequence). The CDR3 is made up of 11 amino acids. V was clipped by 5 bases and J by 7 bases, with 5 bases between them. The DNA of the CDR3 is TGTGCCAGTAGTTCCCCTGAAAAACTGTTTTTT. It specifies CASSSPEKLFF. Drawing the rest from reference TRBV19 and TRBJ1-4, the complete variable domain is DGGITQSPKYLFRKEGQNVTLSCEQNLNHDAMYWYRQDPGQGLRLIYYSQIVNDFQKGDIAEGYSVSREKKESFPLTVTSAQKNPTAFYLCASSSPEKLFFGSGTQLSVL.

In its sample, this clonotype was seen a few times. This chain links TRBV6-5 with TRBJ1-1; tentatively, D is TRBD1 (6 bases). The germline CDR1 and CDR2 sequences are MNHEY and SVGAGI. V shed 6 bases and J shed 1 base, with 18 bases lying between them. The CDR3 runs 16 residues. The CDR3, as DNA: TGTGCCAGCAGACCGACGGTGGGGGCTGGGAACACTGAAGCTTTCTTT. This sequence encodes CASRPTVGAGNTEAFF.

Only a few counts were recorded for this clonotype. V and J are TRBV4-1 and TRBJ2-1, with D possibly being TRBD1 or TRBD2 (5 bases each). The germline gives CDR1 MGHRA, CDR2 YSYEKL. V dropped 2 bases and J dropped 1 base, with 9 bases sitting between them. The CDR3 extends over 15 amino acids. CDR3 in DNA: TGCGCCAGCAGCCAACGGGGCGTTTCCTACAATGAGCAGTTCTTC. As protein: CASSQRGVSYNEQFF.

The chain uses TRBV12-3 or TRBV12-4 and TRBJ2-1; a weak D match, TRBD1 (6 bases). Deletions cut 5 bases from V and 15 bases from J, with 26 bases between. The CDR3 is 15 residues long. In DNA, the CDR3 is TGTGCCAGCAGTAACACAGGGTGGCCTAGAGATAGGTGGTTCTTC. Translation gives CASSNTGWPRDRWFF.

The sample holds a few counts of this clonotype. The chain links TRBV2 to TRBJ2-7; 8 nucleotides match TRBD1. CDR1 and CDR2 from the germline V gene are SNHLY and FYNNEI. The J segment lost 3 bases and the V segment lost 5 bases, leaving 6 bases of the junction unmatched. The length of the CDR3 is 14 residues. As DNA, the CDR3 is TGTGCCAGCAGTTATCAGGGGGCTAGCTACGAGCAGTACTTC. Translating it yields CASSYQGASYEQYF.

This chain uses TRBV20-1 with TRBJ1-5, with D perhaps TRBD1 (6 bases). Deletions cut 4 bases from V and 0 bases from J, with 16 bases between. Germline CDR1 is DFQATT and CDR2 is SNEGSKA (reference sequence). CDR3 length: 16 residues. CDR3 DNA: TGCAGTGCTATACAGGGTGGTGTATATAGCAATCAGCCCCAGCATTTT. It specifies CSAIQGGVYSNQPQHF.

This clonotype was picked up many times. The CDR3 sequence is CASSRPGQPTDTQYF. The CDR3 DNA is TGCGCCAGCAGCCGCCCGGGACAGCCCACAGATACGCAGTATTTT. This chain uses TRBV4-1 with TRBJ2-3; 7 bases are a match to TRBD1. V dropped 4 bases and J dropped 2; count of bases not matched to a gene: 6. Germline V gene lookup returns CDR1 MGHRA and CDR2 YSYEKL. CDR3 length: 15 residues.

V gene TRBV7-9 combines with J gene TRBJ2-1, with TRBD2 as a possible D gene (6 bases). This CDR3 comprises 15 residues. The V end was cut by 4 bases, the J end by 5 bases, with 15 bases between. CDR1 is SEHNR and CDR2 is FQNEAQ in the germline V gene (reference sequence). CDR3 DNA sequence: TGTGCCAGCAGCTCCACTAGCCGGGGTAACAATGAGCAGTTCTTC. It specifies CASSSTSRGNNEQFF.

The chain recombines TRBV12-3 or TRBV12-4 with TRBJ2-6, with 12 bases identical to TRBD1. CDR3 length: 20 amino acids. Trimming at V came to 1 base and at J to 8 bases, leaving 15 bases not matched to a gene. Here the CDR3 reads CASSLGPGTGGLLLTNVLTF. CDR3 bases: TGTGCCAGCAGTTTAGGCCCTGGGACAGGGGGCCTACTCTTGACCAACGTCCTGACTTTC.

In this sample, this clonotype turned up a few times. J is TRBJ2-3 and V is TRBV18; TRBD1 matches 7 bases. CDR1 and CDR2 from the germline V gene are KGHSH and LQKENI. J was trimmed by 0 bases and V by 3 bases; bases with no gene match: 9. This CDR3 region has 17 residues. In nucleotides, the CDR3 is TGTGCCAGCTCACCTAACCGACAGGGCTGGAGCACAGATACGCAGTATTTT. It yields the protein CASSPNRQGWSTDTQYF.

The genes are TRBV10-3 and TRBJ2-7; no reliable D call. Trimming removed 3 bases at V and 7 bases at J, with 16 bases between. Germline CDR1 reads ENHRY; CDR2 reads SYGVKD. The CDR3 is 14 amino acids. The CDR3 DNA reads as TGTGCCATCAGTGACCCGTATACCGCGAGGGAGCAGTACTTC. It specifies CAISDPYTAREQYF.

The J gene is TRBJ2-2, the V gene TRBV20-1; D not resolved. The germline V gene encodes CDR1 DFQATT and CDR2 SNEGSKA (reference sequence). V dropped 2 bases and J dropped 4 bases, with 23 bases sitting between them. The CDR3 loop spans 18 amino acids. CDR3 protein: CSARSRPPSDPFTGELFF. The CDR3 DNA sequence: TGCAGTGCTAGATCCCGGCCCCCATCCGATCCCTTCACCGGGGAGCTGTTTTTT.

The V call is TRBV12-3 or TRBV12-4, the J call TRBJ1-5; a weak D match, TRBD1 (5 bases). Trimming removed 7 bases from V and 7 bases from J, with 11 bases in between. This CDR3 contains 12 residues. The CDR3 region is CASTYEGQPQHF. DNA for the CDR3: TGTGCCAGCACCTACGAGGGGCAGCCCCAGCATTTT.

V gene TRBV27 combines with J gene TRBJ1-2, with D tentatively TRBD1 (6 bases). The CDR3 is 13 residues long. The V and J ends lost 3 bases and 7 bases respectively, with 12 bases between them. The germline V gene has CDR1 MNHEY and CDR2 SMNVEV (reference sequence). DNA of the CDR3: TGTGCCAGCAGTTTCAAGGGGGGTGGTGGCTACACCTTC. It is translated as CASSFKGGGGYTF.

The rearrangement joins TRBV7-3 to TRBJ2-7; the match to TRBD2 covers 7 bases. This CDR3 region has 15 residues. Germline trimming cut 5 bases from V and 3 bases from J; bases unmatched to any gene: 10. In germline, CDR1 is SGHTA, CDR2 FQGTGA. CDR3 coding DNA: TGTGCCAGCAGCCCCCAAGGCGGGAGCCGCTACGAGCAGTACTTC. Its translation: CASSPQGGSRYEQYF.

The chain recombines TRBV7-9 with TRBJ2-3, with 16 bases lining up with TRBD2. From germline, CDR1 is SEHNR and CDR2 FQNEAQ (reference sequence). The CDR3 contains 21 residues. Trimming took 5 bases from V and 8 from J; bases not matched to a gene: 22. Here the CDR3 DNA reads TGTGCCAGCAGCACCCTTTACGGGACTAGCGGGAGGGCTATCGAGGAGGGTACGCAGTATTTT. Protein sequence: CASSTLYGTSGRAIEEGTQYF.

This clonotype has ten or more counts. This chain connects TRBV12-3 or TRBV12-4 to TRBJ1-2; tentative D call: TRBD1 (6 bases). The CDR3 sequence is 15 residues long. V lost 6 bases and J lost 6, with 20 bases in between. The CDR3 sequence is CASSSLQGWVNGYTF. The DNA of the CDR3 is TGTGCCAGCAGCAGTTTACAGGGTTGGGTCAATGGCTACACCTTC.

This clonotype has more than one count but fewer than ten. The chain uses TRBV7-9 and TRBJ1-1; D is unresolved. V was cut by 4 bases and J by 5 bases, with 11 bases left in between. This CDR3 region has 13 residues. Germline CDR1 is SEHNR and CDR2 is FQNEAQ (reference sequence). CDR3 region: CASSSTYRTEAFF. The CDR3 coding sequence is TGTGCCAGCAGCTCCACCTACCGGACTGAAGCTTTCTTT.